The clone carrying this T cell receptor beta chain was observed once. The data belong to a study of blood T cell repertoires in COVID-19. Trimming left V 0 bases short and J 9 bases short, with 13 bases between. The germline gives CDR1 SGDLS, CDR2 YYNGEE. The CDR3 totals 14 residues. Method: immunoSEQ multiplex PCR; TCRdb's copy keeps in-frame clones and lacks some. This sample has 120,000 to 150,000 clones, with 81% found just once. The clonotype was recovered from a human donor with acute or convalescent COVID-19. The donor label of this sample is uncertain. Sequencing was carried out using peripheral blood. The gene calls are TRBV9 and TRBJ1-3; D is uncertain. The CDR3: CASSVAISGGTIYF. The CDR3 nucleotides are TGTGCCAGCAGCGTAGCGATCTCGGGTGGCACCATATATTTT.